These 30 T cell receptor beta chains came from one sample sequenced in a study of response to subunit inactivated influenza vaccine. In TCRdb, the RT-PCR reads were re-called with MiXCR into one record per CDR3 protein. In the table there are hundreds of thousands of distinct CDR3 sequences, over 11% of which are singletons. This specimen consisted of PBMCs from blood, obtained approximately 15 days before vaccination. These receptors came from a man aged 45 to 65 who received an inactivated influenza vaccine.

The chain couples TRBV7-2 to TRBJ2-2, with 9 bases fitting TRBD1. The germline CDR1 and CDR2 sequences are SGHTA and FQGNSA. CDR3 size: 17 residues. The trim removed 1 base at V and 6 bases at J, leaving 9 bases unmatched. The CDR3 is CASSLVMGQGWSGELFF. CDR3 bases: TGTGCCAGCAGCTTAGTAATGGGACAGGGATGGTCCGGGGAGCTGTTTTTT.

This clonotype was picked up many times. The genes are TRBV5-5 and TRBJ2-4, with unresolved D. The CDR3 consists of 13 residues. CDR1 SGHKS and CDR2 YYEKEE come from the germline V gene (reference sequence). Deletions cut 0 bases from V and 12 bases from J, with 13 bases between. The CDR3 is CASSLVSKEAQYF. The DNA for the CDR3 is TGTGCCAGCAGCTTGGTCTCCAAAGAGGCTCAGTACTTC.

This sequence joins TRBV20-1 and TRBJ2-1; 8 nucleotides align to TRBD2. Trimming cost V 3 bases and J 0 bases; bases outside gene matches: 10. Germline loops: CDR1 DFQATT, CDR2 SNEGSKA (reference sequence). The CDR3 spans 17 residues. The CDR3 sequence is CSASPGLGSSSYNEQFF. The CDR3 DNA follows: TGCAGTGCTAGCCCGGGACTAGGTTCTAGCTCCTACAATGAGCAGTTCTTC.

The chain combines TRBV5-5 with TRBJ2-2; D remains unclear. The CDR3 extends over 18 amino acids. V was trimmed by 1 base and J by 2 bases, leaving 18 bases between them. Germline V CDR1 and CDR2: SGHKS, YYEKEE (reference sequence). The CDR3 DNA follows: TGTGCCAGCAGCTTGTGGGTATTTTCTTCTACAAACACCGGGGAGCTGTTTTTT. Its protein product is CASSLWVFSSTNTGELFF. The whole variable domain, filled in from reference TRBV5-5 and TRBJ2-2, reads DAGVTQSPTHLIKTRGQQVTLRCSPISGHKSVSWYQQVLGQGPQFIFQYYEKEERGRGNFPDRFSARQFPNYSSELNVNALLLGDSALYLCASSLWVFSSTNTGELFFGEGSRLTVL.

This clonotype has only a few counts. The rearrangement joins TRBV4-1 to TRBJ2-2, with D possibly being TRBD1 (8 bases). Per germline, CDR1 MGHRA and CDR2 YSYEKL. V shed 3 bases and J shed 7 bases, with 21 bases lying between them. The CDR3 covers 17 residues. The CDR3 DNA reads TGCGCCAGCAGCCACCTAGGACAGGGAAAGCGGGGCGGGGAGCTGTTTTTT. Protein sequence: CASSHLGQGKRGGELFF.

The sample holds many counts of this clonotype. The chain employs TRBV12-3 or TRBV12-4 and TRBJ1-5; D is ambiguous. This CDR3 region has 13 residues. Trimming left V 6 bases short and J 7 bases short, with 13 bases between. CDR3 nucleotide sequence: TGTGCCAGCAGAAGGACGAGTAACCAGCCCCAGCATTTT. Translated, it gives CASRRTSNQPQHF.

This clonotype was found a few times. The chain couples TRBV11-2 to TRBJ2-1; D unresolved. The ends were cut back, 1 base at V and 14 bases at J, with 9 bases in the middle. The CDR3 consists of 11 residues. Germline CDR1 is SGHAT and CDR2 is FQNNGV. DNA of the CDR3: TGTGCCAGCAGCTTAGGGTACTGGAAGTTCTTC. It specifies CASSLGYWKFF.

The J gene is TRBJ2-7, the V gene TRBV5-1; D possibly matches TRBD1 or TRBD2 (9 bases each). Trimming left V 5 bases short and J 4 bases short, with 28 bases between. Germline V CDR1 and CDR2: SGHRS, YFSETQ. The CDR3 contains 18 residues. CDR3 sequence: CASRAGTGTGTSTYEQYF. Here the CDR3 DNA reads TGCGCCAGCAGGGCCGGGACAGGGACAGGGACTAGCACATACGAGCAGTACTTC.

The sample holds a few counts of this clonotype. The chain recombines TRBV6-5 with TRBJ1-2; 7 positions agree with TRBD1. V gave up 0 bases and J gave up 7 bases; unmatched junction bases: 8. There are 15 residues in the CDR3. CDR1 is MNHEY, CDR2 SVGAGI, per germline. The CDR3 DNA is TGTGCCAGCAGTTACTCAACCAGGGGGTCTTTTGGCTACACCTTC. It codes for CASSYSTRGSFGYTF.

CDR3 sequence reads: CATSREPGRGRVNEQFF. The CDR3 DNA is TGTGCCACCAGCAGAGAACCGGGCAGGGGGCGAGTGAATGAGCAGTTCTTC. The chain carries TRBV15 and TRBJ2-1; TRBD1 agrees at 8 bases. CDR1 and CDR2 from the germline V gene are LNHNV and YYDKDF (reference sequence). V lost 0 bases and J lost 7; bases outside the gene matches: 11. CDR3 length: 17 amino acids.

The chain links TRBV15 to TRBJ2-7; TRBD1 matches at 7 bases. This CDR3 spans 15 amino acids. CDR1 is LNHNV, CDR2 YYDKDF, per germline (reference sequence). Trimming removed 1 base from V and 5 bases from J; junction bases left unmatched: 8. CDR3 in amino acids: CATSRATGKIHEQYF. In nucleotides, the CDR3 is TGTGCCACCAGCAGAGCGACAGGGAAAATCCACGAGCAGTACTTC.

This clonotype came up a few times. The CDR3 bases are TGCAGTGCTGTACTAGCGGGAGGCTTCTACAATGAGCAGTTCTTC. Translating it yields CSAVLAGGFYNEQFF. The chain couples TRBV20-1 to TRBJ2-1; 12 bases line up with TRBD2. The V segment lost 5 bases and the J segment 3 bases; nucleotides outside the gene matches: 5. Germline V gene sequence: CDR1 DFQATT, CDR2 SNEGSKA (reference sequence). The CDR3 runs 15 residues.

The gene calls are TRBV12-3 or TRBV12-4 and TRBJ2-1; D gene ambiguous. Trimming cost V 5 bases and J 6 bases, with 14 bases left between them. The CDR3 runs to 14 residues. CDR3: CASSMGNRGNEQFF. CDR3 nucleotide sequence: TGTGCCAGCAGTATGGGGAACAGAGGCAATGAGCAGTTCTTC.

This clonotype was recorded a few times. This chain uses TRBV3-1 with TRBJ2-3; 13 bases are shared with TRBD2. Germline assignment: CDR1 LGHDT and CDR2 YNNKEL (reference sequence). V gave up 2 bases and J gave up 2 bases; unmatched junction bases: 7. CDR3 length: 18 residues. CDR3 residues: CASSQQRLAGGLTDTQYF. The CDR3 region has the DNA TGTGCCAGCAGCCAACAAAGACTAGCGGGGGGCCTCACAGATACGCAGTATTTT.

This chain connects TRBV6-1 to TRBJ2-3; 7 positions match TRBD2. The CDR3 runs 14 residues. In germline, CDR1 is MNHNS, CDR2 SASEGT. V gave up 7 bases and J gave up 2 bases; unmatched junction bases: 6. CDR3 residues: CASTWGGSTDTQYF. The CDR3 DNA follows: TGTGCCAGCACCTGGGGAGGGTCCACAGATACGCAGTATTTT.

This clonotype was detected ten times or more. The chain is built from TRBV12-3 or TRBV12-4 and TRBJ1-1, with D maybe TRBD1 (6 bases). V lost 6 bases to trimming and J lost 3 bases, with 14 bases between them. The CDR3 runs 14 residues. CDR3 DNA: TGTGCCAGCAGGACAGGACGGGGTTACACTGAAGCTTTCTTT. It encodes CASRTGRGYTEAFF.

This chain connects TRBV2 to TRBJ2-5; TRBD2 might be the D (5 bases). The CDR3 consists of 12 residues. Trimming took off 8 bases at V and 2 bases at J, with 9 bases between the two ends. CDR1 and CDR2 (germline): SNHLY, FYNNEI. CDR3 DNA: TGTGCCAGCGGATGGAGGCAAGAGACCCAGTACTTC. Translated: CASGWRQETQYF. Together with reference TRBV2 and TRBJ2-5, the CDR3 gives the full variable domain: EPEVTQTPSHQVTQMGQEVILRCVPISNHLYFYWYRQILGQKVEFLVSFYNNEISEKSEIFDDQFSVERPDGSNFTLKIRSTKLEDSAMYFCASGWRQETQYFGPGTRLLVL.

The chain is built from TRBV20-1 and TRBJ2-1, with TRBD2 identical over 11 bases. The V gene end was trimmed by 3 bases and the J gene end by 4 bases; junction bases not matched to a gene: 5. CDR1 and CDR2 (germline): DFQATT, SNEGSKA (reference sequence). CDR3 length: 15 residues. The CDR3 DNA follows: TGCAGTGCTAGGCGGACTAGCGGGCCGTACAATGAGCAGTTCTTC. Amino acid sequence: CSARRTSGPYNEQFF.

The chain couples TRBV4-2 to TRBJ2-2; no definite D call. Germline CDR1 is LGHNA and CDR2 is YNFKEQ. Trimming removed 4 bases from V and 3 bases from J, with 21 bases in between. The CDR3 is made up of 18 amino acids. The CDR3 region has the DNA TGTGCCAGCAGCCCACACCCAAGCTTGCGGTTCTACACCGGGGAGCTGTTTTTT. The encoded protein is CASSPHPSLRFYTGELFF.

The table lists this clonotype with a few counts. One junction end does not reproduce the germline sequence, and a read error may be involved. The chain employs TRBV2 and TRBJ1-1; D possibly corresponds to TRBD1 (5 bases). Germline lookup yields CDR1 SNHLY and CDR2 FYNNEI. This CDR3 is 13 amino acids long. CDR3 protein: CASQIEGPGVTCF. CDR3 coding DNA: TGTGCCAGCCAAATAGAGGGACCCGGAGTCACTTGCTTT.

Only a few counts were recorded for this clonotype. This sequence joins TRBV5-1 and TRBJ1-1, with 8 bases that match TRBD1. Per the germline V gene, CDR1 is SGHRS and CDR2 is YFSETQ. The CDR3 has 16 residues. Trimming cost V 1 base and J 2 bases; bases outside gene matches: 7. The CDR3 region has the DNA TGCGCCAGCAGCTTGTACGGACAGGGTTTAAACACTGAAGCTTTCTTT. Amino acids: CASSLYGQGLNTEAFF.

V usage is TRBV12-3 or TRBV12-4 and J usage is TRBJ1-4; TRBD1 is a possible D gene (6 bases). This CDR3 comprises 12 residues. Trimming cost V 6 bases and J 7 bases, with 9 bases left between them. For the CDR3, the DNA is TGTGCCAGCAGCTCGGACAGTGAAAAACTGTTTTTT. This codes for CASSSDSEKLFF.

V gene TRBV27 combines with J gene TRBJ2-1, with 11 nucleotides matching TRBD2. The CDR3 contains 15 residues. Trimming cost V 8 bases and J 3 bases; bases outside gene matches: 6. The germline CDR1 and CDR2 sequences are MNHEY and SMNVEV (reference sequence). The CDR3 loop is CASHTLAGGYNEQFF. CDR3 DNA: TGTGCCAGCCATACTCTAGCGGGAGGCTACAATGAGCAGTTCTTC.

This clonotype was seen a handful of times. CDR3 loop: CASSDGLAGTRSSYNEQFF. The CDR3 nucleotides read TGCGCCAGCAGTGACGGGCTAGCGGGGACTCGCAGCTCCTACAATGAGCAGTTCTTC. The chain links TRBV5-1 to TRBJ2-1; 9 nucleotides align to TRBD2. V shed 5 bases and J 0 bases; nucleotides not matched to a gene: 15. The germline CDR1 and CDR2 sequences are SGHRS and YFSETQ. This CDR3 is 19 amino acids long. The variable domain in full, completed from reference TRBV5-1 and TRBJ2-1, reads KAGVTQTPRYLIKTRGQQVTLSCSPISGHRSVSWYQQTPGQGLQFLFEYFSETQRNKGNFPGRFSGRQFSNSRSEMNVSTLELGDSALYLCASSDGLAGTRSSYNEQFFGPGTRLTVL.

This clonotype has just a few counts. Germline is not matched at one junction end, which may reflect a read error. J is TRBJ2-1 and V is TRBV5-1; 15 bases align to TRBD2. Germline-derived CDR1 and CDR2 are SGHRS and YFSETQ. The CDR3 length is 16 residues. CDR3 DNA: TGTGCCAGCTCCGGACTAGCGGGAGGGTCCTACAATGAGCAGTTCTTC. Amino acids: CASSGLAGGSYNEQFF.

A few counts support this clonotype. The genes are TRBV20-1 and TRBJ2-3, with a possible D match to TRBD2 (6 bases). The CDR3 sequence is 13 residues long. The germline V gene encodes CDR1 DFQATT and CDR2 SNEGSKA (reference sequence). CDR3 in amino acids: CSNDGGGTDTQYF. As DNA, the CDR3 is TGCAGCAACGATGGGGGAGGTACAGATACGCAGTATTTT.

At least ten counts were recorded for this clonotype. The rearrangement uses TRBV20-1 and TRBJ2-5; D might be TRBD2 (6 bases). This CDR3 region has 14 residues. From germline, CDR1 is DFQATT and CDR2 SNEGSKA (reference sequence). V was trimmed by 1 base and J by 5 bases, leaving 14 bases between them. This CDR3 is CSARVVGGGETQYF. CDR3 in DNA: TGCAGTGCTAGAGTTGTGGGAGGAGGTGAGACCCAGTACTTC.

V and J are TRBV2 and TRBJ2-7; the D is unclear. V lost 7 bases, J lost 0 bases, and 13 bases lay in between. The CDR3 sequence is 14 residues long. From germline, CDR1 is SNHLY and CDR2 FYNNEI. CDR3 region: CASKVSSSSYEQYF. The DNA for the CDR3 is TGTGCCAGCAAGGTTTCGTCATCCTCCTACGAGCAGTACTTC.

This clonotype was counted many times. The gene calls are TRBV6-2 or TRBV6-3 and TRBJ1-3, with TRBD1 as a possible D gene (5 bases). With 8 bases removed from V and 0 bases from J, the gap between germline ends came to 11 bases. The CDR3 extends over 14 amino acids. From germline, CDR1 is MNHEY and CDR2 SVGEGT. The CDR3 sequence: CASRTGGSGNTIYF. The CDR3 DNA is TGTGCCAGCCGTACAGGAGGCTCTGGAAACACCATATATTTT.

This clonotype appeared a few times. The chain uses TRBV12-3 or TRBV12-4 and TRBJ2-7, with D perhaps matching TRBD1 (6 bases). This CDR3 region has 15 residues. Trimming pared 2 bases from V and 2 bases from J, leaving 13 bases between. CDR3 residues: CASSLYRDKAYEQYF. In DNA, the CDR3 is TGTGCCAGCAGTTTATACCGGGACAAGGCCTACGAGCAGTACTTC.